Shown below are 26 T cell receptor beta chains from a single sample sequenced in a study of pediatric ulcerative colitis. The data were produced by immunoSEQ multiplex PCR, yet TCRdb's version contains in-frame clones alone and is incomplete. Counted here are tens of thousands of clones, 75% to 90% occurring once; the ten biggest clones make up about 1.5%. The sample consisted of blood. The receptor source for this set is a boy between 10 and 17 years old who was a control in a study of pediatric ulcerative colitis.

Concerning this clone itself: A junction end diverges from the germline sequence, so it may reflect a read error. This rearrangement joins TRBV10-3 to TRBJ2-1; D may be TRBD2 (6 bases). This CDR3 has 15 residues. Per the germline V gene, CDR1 is ENHRY and CDR2 is SYGVKD. The CDR3 DNA sequence: TGTGCCATCAGGGAGTCTGTGGCGGGGTACAATGAGCAGTTCTTC. It yields the protein CAIRESVAGYNEQFF.

This clone appeared once. The chain has TRBV18 and TRBJ2-1; D remains ambiguous. The V end was cut by 1 base, the J end by 5 bases, with 12 bases between. Germline V gene data show CDR1 as KGHSH and CDR2 as LQKENI. The CDR3 is 15 amino acids. The DNA for the CDR3 is TGTGCCAGCTCACCACAACGTTCGGGTAACAATGAGCAGTTCTTC. Protein: CASSPQRSGNNEQFF.

This sequence joins TRBV5-1 and TRBJ2-1; D perhaps matches TRBD2 (6 bases). Per germline, CDR1 SGHRS and CDR2 YFSETQ. With 7 bases removed from V and 6 bases from J, the gap between germline ends came to 14 bases. The CDR3 is 13 amino acids. CDR3 coding DNA: TGCGCCAGCTGGGGGGACGGCCGCAATGAGCAGTTCTTC. Its protein product is CASWGDGRNEQFF.

The sample holds a few counts of this clone. The chain carries TRBV20-1 and TRBJ1-2; D is unresolved. The CDR3 spans 10 residues. From germline, CDR1 is DFQATT and CDR2 SNEGSKA (reference sequence). Trimming shortened V by 3 bases and J by 7 bases, and 6 bases separated the two germline ends. In nucleotides, the CDR3 is TGCAGTGCTAGTAGTATTGGCTACACCTTC. It yields the protein CSASSIGYTF.

This chain joins TRBV11-2 and TRBJ2-7; 10 positions agree with TRBD1. The CDR3 totals 14 residues. The trim removed 4 bases at V and 6 bases at J, leaving 6 bases unmatched. Germline CDR1 reads SGHAT; CDR2 reads FQNNGV. The CDR3 is CASSSGTGVLEQYF. The CDR3 DNA is TGTGCCAGCAGCTCCGGGACAGGGGTGCTCGAGCAGTACTTC.

This clone was seen only once. The CDR3 coding sequence is TGTGCCAGCAGCACACTACCCGGGACAGGGGGAAACTATGGCTACACCTTC. Amino acids: CASSTLPGTGGNYGYTF. The V and J genes are TRBV7-2 and TRBJ1-2, with 11 bases fitting TRBD1. Germline lookup yields CDR1 SGHTA and CDR2 FQGNSA. V lost 5 bases to trimming and J lost 2 bases; unmatched junction nucleotides: 10. This CDR3 contains 17 residues.

This chain connects TRBV5-6 to TRBJ2-1; TRBD2 is a possible D gene (5 bases). The CDR3 contains 16 residues. Between the trimmed V and J ends, which lost 2 bases and 5 bases, there was a span of 17 bases. In germline, CDR1 is SGHDT, CDR2 YYEEEE. DNA for the CDR3: TGTGCCAGCAGCTTTTTGCTTTCGCTAGCCGACAATGAGCAGTTCTTC. Protein: CASSFLLSLADNEQFF.

The chain recombines TRBV14 with TRBJ2-7, with D possibly called TRBD1 or TRBD2 (7 bases each). Per the germline V gene, CDR1 is SGHDN and CDR2 is FVKESK. Trimming removed 3 bases from V and 9 bases from J, with 15 bases in between. The CDR3 consists of 13 residues. The CDR3 reads CASSQTGPGGQYF. CDR3 nucleotides: TGTGCCAGCAGCCAGACAGGGCCGGGGGGGCAGTACTTC.

V is TRBV6-4 and J is TRBJ1-3, with 7 bases that match TRBD1. After removal of 4 bases from V and 0 bases from J, the junction contained 12 bases not matched to a gene. CDR1 MRHNA and CDR2 SNTAGT come from the germline V gene. CDR3 length equals 18 residues. The CDR3 region has the DNA TGTGCCAGCAGTGCAGGGGGGACAGCATTTAGCTCTGGAAACACCATATATTTT. This translates into CASSAGGTAFSSGNTIYF.

This chain uses TRBV7-8 with TRBJ1-4, with D perhaps TRBD1 (5 bases). V lost 1 base to trimming and J lost 8 bases, with 8 bases between them. Germline CDR1 SGHVS, CDR2 FQNEAQ. The CDR3 sequence is 13 residues long. As DNA, the CDR3 is TGTGCCAGCAGCTTAGTAGGACAAGAAAAACTGTTTTTT. Encoded protein: CASSLVGQEKLFF.

The chain carries TRBV7-2 and TRBJ2-1; TRBD1 might be the D (6 bases). The CDR3 totals 15 residues. Trimming cost V 4 bases and J 4 bases, with 14 bases left between them. CDR1 and CDR2 from the germline V gene are SGHTA and FQGNSA. The CDR3, as DNA: TGTGCCAGCAGCTCGGGACAAGCTAGGTACAATGAGCAGTTCTTC. Amino acid sequence: CASSSGQARYNEQFF.

The J gene is TRBJ1-1, the V gene TRBV29-1, with 8 bases identical to TRBD1. V shed 1 base, J shed 0 bases, and the junction held 10 bases outside the gene matches. The CDR3 is made up of 17 amino acids. Germline V CDR1 and CDR2: SQVTM, ANQGSEA. For the CDR3, the DNA is TGCAGCGTTGAAGGACGCCAGGGGGCGGGGATGAACACTGAAGCTTTCTTT. Translated, it gives CSVEGRQGAGMNTEAFF. Complete variable domain (other parts from reference TRBV29-1 and TRBJ1-1): SAVISQKPSRDICQRGTSLTIQCQVDSQVTMMFWYRQQPGQSLTLIATANQGSEATYESGFVIDKFPISRPNLTFSTLTVSNMSPEDSSIYLCSVEGRQGAGMNTEAFFGQGTRLTVV.

The V gene is TRBV19, the J gene TRBJ1-2; TRBD1 might be the D (5 bases). Germline assignment: CDR1 LNHDA and CDR2 SQIVND (reference sequence). This CDR3 has 13 amino acids. Trimming left V 5 bases short and J 4 bases short, with 11 bases between. The CDR3 loop is CASSRSGVYGYTF. CDR3 in DNA: TGTGCCAGTAGTCGCTCGGGGGTCTATGGCTACACCTTC.

V gene TRBV5-1 combines with J gene TRBJ1-1; the D is unclear. CDR3 length: 15 residues. V lost 2 bases to trimming and J lost 4 bases, with 15 bases between them. The V gene's germline CDR1 is SGHRS and CDR2 YFSETQ. CDR3 nucleotide sequence: TGCGCCAGCAGCTTATATATCCCCGAGGGCACTGAAGCTTTCTTT. Amino acid sequence: CASSLYIPEGTEAFF.

This chain uses TRBV19 with TRBJ1-3, with D maybe TRBD1 (5 bases). The germline CDR1 and CDR2 sequences are LNHDA and SQIVND (reference sequence). The CDR3 contains 14 residues. Trimming took off 1 base at V and 3 bases at J, with 7 bases between the two ends. CDR3 sequence (DNA): TGTGCCAGTAGTATAGCCAGGGATGGAAACACCATATATTTT. Translating it yields CASSIARDGNTIYF.

This clone is labeled as medium-sized. J is TRBJ1-1 and V is TRBV19, with D possibly being TRBD1 (5 bases). V gave up 3 bases and J gave up 3 bases, with 14 bases separating them. Germline V lookup: CDR1 LNHDA, CDR2 SQIVND (reference sequence). CDR3 length: 15 amino acids. Here the CDR3 reads CASSISRERYTEAFF. DNA for the CDR3: TGTGCCAGTAGTATTAGCAGGGAGAGGTACACTGAAGCTTTCTTT. Complete variable domain (other parts from reference TRBV19 and TRBJ1-1): DGGITQSPKYLFRKEGQNVTLSCEQNLNHDAMYWYRQDPGQGLRLIYYSQIVNDFQKGDIAEGYSVSREKKESFPLTVTSAQKNPTAFYLCASSISRERYTEAFFGQGTRLTVV.

The gene calls are TRBV2 and TRBJ2-1; no reliable D call. Trimming removed 3 bases at V and 7 bases at J, with 4 bases between. The CDR3 runs 11 residues. CDR1 SNHLY and CDR2 FYNNEI come from the germline V gene. In nucleotides, the CDR3 is TGTGCCAGCAGTGAGGGGAATGAGCAGTTCTTC. Its protein product is CASSEGNEQFF.

This clone was picked up one time. The chain carries TRBV27 and TRBJ2-7; D is undetermined. Germline V gene sequence: CDR1 MNHEY, CDR2 SMNVEV (reference sequence). The V end was cut by 2 bases, the J end by 1 base, with 6 bases between. The CDR3 has 13 amino acids. CDR3: CASSLDMSYEQYF. The CDR3 DNA sequence: TGTGCCAGCAGTTTAGACATGTCCTACGAGCAGTACTTC.

The gene calls are TRBV7-2 and TRBJ1-2, with 7 bases lining up with TRBD1. Germline trimming cut 5 bases from V and 8 bases from J; bases unmatched to any gene: 14. This CDR3 comprises 15 residues. The germline V gene has CDR1 SGHTA and CDR2 FQGNSA. The CDR3 DNA follows: TGTGCCAGCAGCCCCCTCAAAGGGGGCGCTCGAGGCTACACCTTC. This gives the protein CASSPLKGGARGYTF.

The V gene is TRBV6-1, the J gene TRBJ1-1; weak D call: TRBD1 (5 bases). Per germline, CDR1 MNHNS and CDR2 SASEGT. The CDR3 loop spans 14 amino acids. V dropped 6 bases and J dropped 4 bases, with 15 bases sitting between them. The CDR3 region is CASSLHGGVTEAFF. For the CDR3, the DNA is TGTGCCAGCAGCCTGCACGGGGGGGTCACTGAAGCTTTCTTT.

The chain is built from TRBV2 and TRBJ1-5; D not certain. The CDR3 has 15 amino acids. The ends were cut back, 6 bases at V and 4 bases at J, with 16 bases in the middle. Germline-derived CDR1 and CDR2 are SNHLY and FYNNEI. As DNA, the CDR3 is TGTGCCAGCAGCGGCTTAAACCGGTCTAATCAGCCCCAGCATTTT. The encoded protein is CASSGLNRSNQPQHF.

This clone was found a few times. This chain links TRBV5-1 with TRBJ2-7; D is possibly TRBD1 or TRBD2 (6 bases each). V was cut by 1 base and J by 0 bases, with 14 bases left in between. This CDR3 has 16 residues. Germline assignment: CDR1 SGHRS and CDR2 YFSETQ. In DNA form, the CDR3 reads TGCGCCAGCAGCTTGTCCGGGGGCAGTAGCTCCTACGAGCAGTACTTC. Translated, it gives CASSLSGGSSSYEQYF. Combining the CDR3 with reference TRBV5-1 and TRBJ2-7 gives the whole variable domain KAGVTQTPRYLIKTRGQQVTLSCSPISGHRSVSWYQQTPGQGLQFLFEYFSETQRNKGNFPGRFSGRQFSNSRSEMNVSTLELGDSALYLCASSLSGGSSSYEQYFGPGTRLTVT.

This chain joins TRBV19 and TRBJ1-1; maybe TRBD1 (5 bases). CDR1 and CDR2 from the germline V gene are LNHDA and SQIVND (reference sequence). Trimming left V 3 bases short and J 0 bases short, with 20 bases between. The CDR3 runs 18 residues. CDR3 protein: CASSIFLTVDKMNTEAFF. The CDR3 coding sequence is TGTGCCAGTAGTATCTTCCTGACAGTAGATAAAATGAACACTGAAGCTTTCTTT.

CDR3 region: CASSQAGWDEQYF. The CDR3 region has the DNA TGTGCCAGCAGCCAAGCGGGATGGGACGAGCAGTACTTC. The V gene is TRBV14, the J gene TRBJ2-7; a possible D gene is TRBD2 (5 bases). The germline V and J ends were trimmed by 1 base and 5 bases, with 9 bases remaining between them. Germline loops: CDR1 SGHDN, CDR2 FVKESK. This CDR3 contains 13 residues.

This sequence joins TRBV10-3 and TRBJ2-5; a possible D gene is TRBD1 (5 bases). The CDR3 loop spans 16 amino acids. From germline, CDR1 is ENHRY and CDR2 SYGVKD. V lost 0 bases and J lost 4, with 15 bases in between. The CDR3 region is CAISESHRGWGETQYF. CDR3 DNA: TGTGCCATCAGTGAGTCTCATAGGGGCTGGGGAGAGACCCAGTACTTC.

The chain has TRBV28 and TRBJ2-1, with 8 bases fitting TRBD2. From germline, CDR1 is MDHEN and CDR2 SYDVKM. J gave up 6 bases and V 7 bases, and 8 bases lay outside the gene matches. CDR3 length equals 14 residues. The CDR3 DNA is TGTGCCAGCACCCAGGCGGGAGGTTCCAATGAGCAGTTCTTC. Residues: CASTQAGGSNEQFF. Variable domain in full (rest from reference TRBV28 and TRBJ2-1): DVKVTQSSRYLVKRTGEKVFLECVQDMDHENMFWYRQDPGLGLRLIYFSYDVKMKEKGDIPEGYSVSREKKERFSLILESASTNQTSMYLCASTQAGGSNEQFFGPGTRLTVL.